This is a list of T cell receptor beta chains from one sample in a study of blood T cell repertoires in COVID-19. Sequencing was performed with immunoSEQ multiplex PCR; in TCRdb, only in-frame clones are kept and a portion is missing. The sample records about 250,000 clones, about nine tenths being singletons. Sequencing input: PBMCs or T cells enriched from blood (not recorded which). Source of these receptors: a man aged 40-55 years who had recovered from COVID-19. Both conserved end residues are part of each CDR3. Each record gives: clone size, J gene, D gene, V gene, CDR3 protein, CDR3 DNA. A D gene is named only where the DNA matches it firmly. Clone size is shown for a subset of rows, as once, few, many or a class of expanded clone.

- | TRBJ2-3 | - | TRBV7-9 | CASSPGLGTDTQYF | TGTGCCAGCAGCCCCGGTCTCGGGACAGATACGCAGTATTTT
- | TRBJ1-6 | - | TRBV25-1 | CASSYWGDSPLHF | TGTGCCAGCAGCTATTGGGGGGATTCACCCCTCCACTTT
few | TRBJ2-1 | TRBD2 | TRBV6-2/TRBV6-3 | CASSPSLGGGVSHEQFF | TGTGCCAGCAGTCCATCCCTGGGCGGGGGGGTTTCCCATGAGCAGTTCTTC
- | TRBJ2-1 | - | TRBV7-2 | CASSQEAQVNEQFF | TGTGCCAGCAGCCAGGAGGCTCAAGTAAATGAGCAGTTCTTC
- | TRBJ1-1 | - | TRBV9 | CASSVATDNTEAFF | TGTGCCAGCAGCGTAGCAACAGACAACACTGAAGCTTTCTTT
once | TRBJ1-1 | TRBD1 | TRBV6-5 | CASDTGGRSTEAFF | TGTGCCAGCGATACAGGGGGCCGTTCCACTGAAGCTTTCTTT
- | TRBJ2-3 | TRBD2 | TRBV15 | CATSRGLATDTQYF | TGTGCCACCAGCAGAGGACTAGCGACAGATACGCAGTATTTT
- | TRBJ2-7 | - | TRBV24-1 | CATSDASVYEQYF | TGTGCCACCAGTGATGCTAGCGTCTACGAGCAGTACTTC
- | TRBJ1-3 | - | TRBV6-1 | CASSEARSTSGNTIYF | TGTGCCAGCAGTGAAGCTCGGTCTACCTCTGGAAACACCATATATTTT
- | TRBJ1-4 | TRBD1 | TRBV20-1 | CSASAGTGAIATNEKLFF | TGCAGTGCTAGTGCCGGGACAGGAGCCATTGCAACTAATGAAAAACTGTTTTTT
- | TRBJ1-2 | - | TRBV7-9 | CASSPRGFRDSGYTF | TGTGCCAGCAGCCCCAGAGGGTTCAGGGACTCTGGCTACACCTTC
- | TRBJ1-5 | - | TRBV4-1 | CASRDAGVNQPQHF | TGCGCCAGCAGGGACGCCGGGGTCAATCAGCCCCAGCATTTT
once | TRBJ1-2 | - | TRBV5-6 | CASSFGSRGWNGYTF | TGTGCCAGCAGCTTCGGTTCTCGGGGTTGGAATGGCTACACCTTC
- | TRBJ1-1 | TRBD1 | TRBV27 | CASSLLWTGTNTEAFF | TGTGCCAGCAGTTTACTTTGGACAGGGACTAACACTGAAGCTTTCTTT
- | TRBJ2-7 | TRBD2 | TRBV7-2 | CASSSGTSGISYEQYF | TGTGCCAGCAGCTCAGGGACTAGCGGGATTTCCTACGAGCAGTACTTC
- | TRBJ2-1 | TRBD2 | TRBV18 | CASSPLAGHNNEQFF | TGTGCCAGCTCACCACTAGCGGGACATAACAATGAGCAGTTCTTC
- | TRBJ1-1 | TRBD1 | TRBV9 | CASSVNRDRGFGTEAFF | TGTGCCAGCAGCGTAAACCGGGACAGGGGATTCGGAACTGAAGCTTTCTTT
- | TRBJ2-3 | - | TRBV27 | CASRTIRGYSSTDTQYF | TGTGCCAGCAGGACGATTAGGGGTTACTCTAGCACAGATACGCAGTATTTT
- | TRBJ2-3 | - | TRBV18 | CASSPPSSSDTQYF | TGTGCCAGCTCACCACCGAGTAGCTCAGATACGCAGTATTTT
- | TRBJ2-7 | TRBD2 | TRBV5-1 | CASSLAPNDASGGSSYEQYF | TGCGCCAGCAGCTTGGCCCCTAACGACGCCTCGGGCGGGAGCTCCTACGAGCAGTACTTC
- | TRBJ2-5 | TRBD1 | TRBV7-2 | CASSLQGARETQYF | TGTGCCAGCAGCTTACAGGGGGCGCGAGAGACCCAGTACTTC
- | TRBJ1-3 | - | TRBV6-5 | CASSYSRSARNTIYF | TGTGCCAGCAGTTACTCGCGGTCCGCCAGAAACACCATATATTTT
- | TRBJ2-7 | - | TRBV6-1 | CASSEIGGIYEQYF | TGTGCCAGCAGTGAAATAGGCGGGATCTACGAGCAGTACTTC
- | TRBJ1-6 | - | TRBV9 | CASSVEGGEGSPLHF | TGTGCCAGCAGCGTAGAAGGGGGGGAGGGATCACCCCTCCACTTT
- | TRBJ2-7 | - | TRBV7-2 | CASSSWRDREQYF | TGTGCCAGCAGCTCCTGGAGGGACCGCGAGCAGTACTTC
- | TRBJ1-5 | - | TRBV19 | CASRHRSGGTNSNQPQHF | TGTGCCAGTAGGCACAGAAGTGGAGGCACGAATAGCAATCAGCCCCAGCATTTT
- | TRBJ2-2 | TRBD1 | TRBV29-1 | CSVLGQGAFGELFF | TGCAGCGTTCTTGGACAGGGGGCGTTCGGGGAGCTGTTTTTT
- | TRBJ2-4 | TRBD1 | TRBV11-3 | CASSLGTENIQYF | TGTGCCAGCAGCCTCGGGACAGAAAACATTCAGTACTTC
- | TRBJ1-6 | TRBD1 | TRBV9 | CASSPRTGDYNSPLHF | TGTGCCAGCAGCCCCCGGACAGGAGATTATAATTCACCCCTCCACTTT
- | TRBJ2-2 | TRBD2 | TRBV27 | CASRGLAAVGELFF | TGTGCCAGCAGGGGACTAGCGGCAGTCGGGGAGCTGTTTTTT
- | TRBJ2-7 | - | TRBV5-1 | CASSSGENYEQYF | TGCGCCAGCAGCTCAGGGGAAAACTACGAGCAGTACTTC
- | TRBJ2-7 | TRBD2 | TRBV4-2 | CASSQDPWEGLREQYF | TGTGCCAGCAGCCAAGATCCGTGGGAGGGCCTTCGCGAGCAGTACTTC
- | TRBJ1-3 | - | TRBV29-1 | CSVEATTGNTIYF | TGCAGCGTTGAGGCAACTACTGGAAACACCATATATTTT
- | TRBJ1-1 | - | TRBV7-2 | CASSRRTSYASNTEAFF | TGTGCCAGCAGCCGCCGGACATCCTATGCGTCGAACACTGAAGCTTTCTTT
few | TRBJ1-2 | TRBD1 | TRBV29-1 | CSVEGQGFYGYTF | TGCAGCGTTGAGGGACAGGGTTTCTATGGCTACACCTTC
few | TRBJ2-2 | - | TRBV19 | CASTRGWGGTGELFF | TGTGCCAGTACCCGCGGTTGGGGCGGAACCGGGGAGCTGTTTTTT
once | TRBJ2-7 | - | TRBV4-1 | CASSQVAGPRDEQYF | TGCGCCAGCAGCCAGGTCGCAGGGCCCCGAGACGAGCAGTACTTC
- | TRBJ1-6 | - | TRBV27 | CASKPTGNSPLHF | TGTGCCAGCAAACCAACAGGAAATTCACCCCTCCACTTT
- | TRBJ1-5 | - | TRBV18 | CASSRGDQPQHF | TGTGCCAGCTCACGCGGGGATCAGCCCCAGCATTTT
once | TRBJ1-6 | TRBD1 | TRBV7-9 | CASRSGTGGNSPLHF | TGTGCCAGCAGGTCCGGGACAGGGGGCAATTCACCCCTCCACTTT
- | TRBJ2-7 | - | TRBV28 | CASMGAYEQYF | TGTGCCAGCATGGGAGCTTACGAGCAGTACTTC
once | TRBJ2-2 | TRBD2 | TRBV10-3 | CAIRTGTRHTGELFF | TGTGCCATCAGAACCGGGACTAGACATACCGGGGAGCTGTTTTTT